Each of the 22 T cell receptor beta chains below was sequenced from the same sample in a study of T-cell memory formation after mild COVID-19. TCRdb processed the 5' RACE reads anew with MiXCR; each CDR3 protein has one entry. This repertoire shows roughly 200,000 distinct CDR3 sequences, under 20% found once; its top ten account for 2% to 2.5%. Material: PBMCs or a T cell subset sorted from them (not recorded which). These receptors all stem from an adult woman who had mild COVID-19 (a few samples of this study predate the infection). Cell type and time point are not known.

This chain uses TRBV4-3 with TRBJ1-3, with D perhaps TRBD1 (5 bases). The CDR3 loop spans 16 amino acids. V gave up 0 bases and J gave up 4 bases, with 13 bases separating them. Germline CDR1 reads LGHNA; CDR2 reads YSLEER. This CDR3 reads CASSQDSARAGNTIYF. The CDR3 nucleotides read TGCGCCAGCAGCCAAGATTCAGCCAGGGCGGGAAACACCATATATTTT.

This clonotype was counted a few times. The rearrangement links TRBV7-2 to TRBJ2-1; no reliable D call. CDR1 is SGHTA, CDR2 FQGNSA, per germline. The length of the CDR3 is 15 residues. V lost 0 bases, J lost 2 bases, and 8 bases lay in between. For the CDR3, the DNA is TGTGCCAGCAGCTTAGCTCAGTTCCCCTACAATGAGCAGTTCTTC. This sequence encodes CASSLAQFPYNEQFF.

The V gene is TRBV7-6, the J gene TRBJ2-1, with a tentative D call TRBD1 (6 bases). There are 15 residues in the CDR3. Germline CDR1 reads SGHVS; CDR2 reads FNYEAQ. V lost 5 bases and J lost 9, with 20 bases in between. The CDR3 protein is CASSKDRPPGVEQFF. The CDR3 bases are TGTGCCAGCAGCAAAGACAGGCCTCCAGGGGTTGAGCAGTTCTTC.

The rearrangement links TRBV12-3 or TRBV12-4 to TRBJ1-5, with D perhaps TRBD1 (6 bases). The CDR3 is made up of 14 amino acids. V shed 5 bases and J shed 10 bases, with 18 bases lying between them. The CDR3: CASSQQGGTVPQHF. CDR3 nucleotide sequence: TGTGCCAGCAGTCAACAGGGAGGGACGGTTCCCCAGCATTTT.

The chain is built from TRBV3-1 and TRBJ2-3; tentative D call: TRBD2 (7 bases). The CDR3 contains 13 residues. V was shortened by 8 bases and J by 2 bases, with 11 bases between the two germline ends. Germline CDR1 reads LGHDT; CDR2 reads YNNKEL (reference sequence). CDR3 nucleotides: TGTGCCAGCGGGGGGGCGATCACAGATACGCAGTATTTT. Amino acid sequence: CASGGAITDTQYF.

The chain recombines TRBV5-1 with TRBJ2-2; no definite D call. V gave up 5 bases and J gave up 6 bases, with 14 bases separating them. Germline loops: CDR1 SGHRS, CDR2 YFSETQ. The CDR3 totals 14 residues. The CDR3 sequence: CASRLNPGPGELFF. CDR3 DNA sequence: TGCGCCAGCAGGTTGAACCCGGGCCCCGGGGAGCTGTTTTTT.

This clonotype was observed a single time. The chain recombines TRBV2 with TRBJ1-1; possible D gene TRBD1, 5 bases. The V gene lost 7 bases and the J gene lost 0 bases, with 12 bases spanning the gap. CDR1 SNHLY and CDR2 FYNNEI come from the germline V gene. This CDR3 has 14 amino acids. CDR3 coding DNA: TGTGCCAGCATAGGGACCTGGATGAACACTGAAGCTTTCTTT. It specifies CASIGTWMNTEAFF.

The chain employs TRBV9 and TRBJ2-1; 7 nucleotides agree with TRBD1. The CDR3 loop spans 16 amino acids. The germline V gene has CDR1 SGDLS and CDR2 YYNGEE. V was clipped by 6 bases and J by 2 bases; unmatched bases: 11. The CDR3 loop reads CASKGAGGATYNEQFF. The CDR3 region has the DNA TGTGCCAGCAAGGGGGCGGGCGGAGCAACCTACAATGAGCAGTTCTTC.

The chain uses TRBV5-1 and TRBJ1-3, with D uncertain. The CDR3 runs to 15 residues. Germline CDR1 and CDR2: SGHRS and YFSETQ. V was trimmed by 4 bases and J by 0 bases, leaving 11 bases between them. The CDR3 DNA is TGCGCCAGCAGCCTAAAAGACCTCTCTGGAAACACCATATATTTT. The encoded protein is CASSLKDLSGNTIYF.

The table lists this clonotype with a few counts. The chain recombines TRBV5-1 with TRBJ2-3, with D perhaps given as TRBD1 or TRBD2 (5 bases each). Trimming took 5 bases from V and 0 from J, leaving 13 bases between them. The germline gives CDR1 SGHRS, CDR2 YFSETQ. The CDR3 runs 15 residues. The CDR3 region is CASRSGTASTDTQYF. Written as DNA, the CDR3 is TGCGCCAGCAGATCCGGGACGGCCAGCACAGATACGCAGTATTTT.

This clonotype was recorded a few times. The V call is TRBV5-5, the J call TRBJ1-2; possibly TRBD1 for D (5 bases). V was pared by 1 base and J by 0 bases, with 16 bases between. This CDR3 is 17 amino acids long. From germline, CDR1 is SGHKS and CDR2 YYEKEE (reference sequence). The CDR3 reads CASSLRFQGGTNYGYTF. The CDR3 DNA is TGTGCCAGCAGCTTGCGGTTCCAGGGTGGCACTAACTATGGCTACACCTTC.

The rearrangement links TRBV7-7 to TRBJ2-3; TRBD2 matches at 10 bases. The V gene's germline CDR1 is SSHAT and CDR2 FNYEAQ (reference sequence). The CDR3 is 14 residues long. The junction had 0 bases not matched to a gene; V was cut back by 0 bases and J by 6 bases. The CDR3 sequence is CASSLALAGDTQYF. In DNA form, the CDR3 reads TGTGCCAGCAGCTTAGCACTAGCGGGGGATACGCAGTATTTT. The full variable domain, its missing parts supplied by reference TRBV7-7 and TRBJ2-3, is GAGVSQSPRYKVTKRGQDVTLRCDPISSHATLYWYQQALGQGPEFLTYFNYEAQPDKSGLPSDRFSAERPEGSISTLTIQRTEQRDSAMYRCASSLALAGDTQYFGPGTRLTVL.

The J gene is TRBJ1-5, the V gene TRBV30; 7 bases match TRBD1. With 2 bases clipped from V and 7 bases from J, the junction kept 5 bases outside the gene matches. The germline gives CDR1 GTSNPN, CDR2 SVGIG (reference sequence). This CDR3 is 13 amino acids long. The CDR3: CAWSWQGDQPQHF. The CDR3, as DNA: TGTGCCTGGAGTTGGCAGGGGGACCAGCCCCAGCATTTT.

The DNA for the CDR3 is TGTGCCAGCAGCCTCTCTGGTGCAACGGGGGCCAACGTCCTGACTTTC. This encodes CASSLSGATGANVLTF. The chain uses TRBV7-9 and TRBJ2-6; D unclear. CDR3 length: 16 amino acids. The V gene's germline CDR1 is SEHNR and CDR2 FQNEAQ (reference sequence). Trimming removed 5 bases at V and 4 bases at J, with 15 bases between.

Concerning this clonotype: A read error may account for a junction end that differs from germline. The J gene is TRBJ2-7, the V gene TRBV3-1, with D possibly matching TRBD1 (6 bases). The CDR3 extends over 12 amino acids. Germline V gene data show CDR1 as LGHDT and CDR2 as YNNKEL (reference sequence). CDR3 sequence: CASSQQGYQQYF. The CDR3 nucleotides are TGTGCCAGCAGTCAACAGGGCTACCAGCAGTACTTC.

This clonotype was found many times. The rearrangement joins TRBV4-2 to TRBJ2-3; TRBD2 aligns across 11 bases. The CDR3 contains 16 residues. V shed 4 bases, J shed 2 bases, and the junction held 5 bases outside the gene matches. Germline V gene lookup returns CDR1 LGHNA and CDR2 YNFKEQ. The CDR3 sequence is CASSRGTSGLTDTQYF. The DNA of the CDR3 is TGTGCCAGCAGCCGAGGGACTAGCGGACTCACAGATACGCAGTATTTT.

This clonotype was counted only a few times. The V call is TRBV12-3 or TRBV12-4, the J call TRBJ1-2; 8 bases map to TRBD1. The length of the CDR3 is 14 residues. The trim removed 7 bases at V and 7 bases at J, leaving 11 bases unmatched. The chain's CDR3 is CASTSLGQVPGYTF. The CDR3 DNA reads as TGTGCCAGCACCTCGCTGGGACAGGTCCCTGGCTACACCTTC.

This clonotype was counted only a few times. The chain employs TRBV7-8 and TRBJ2-2; TRBD2 matches at 13 bases. This CDR3 is 17 amino acids long. The J segment lost 6 bases and the V segment lost 3 bases, leaving 7 bases of the junction unmatched. From germline, CDR1 is SGHVS and CDR2 FQNEAQ. CDR3 DNA sequence: TGTGCCAGCAGCTTGGCGACTAGCGGGAGGACAGCCGGGGAGCTGTTTTTT. The encoded protein is CASSLATSGRTAGELFF.

This clonotype was found a few times. V is TRBV10-3 and J is TRBJ1-2, with D tentatively TRBD1 (5 bases). CDR1 is ENHRY, CDR2 SYGVKD, per germline. Trimming removed 7 bases at V and 2 bases at J, with 8 bases between. The length of the CDR3 is 12 residues. CDR3 amino acids: CAIKDKNYGYTF. Here the CDR3 DNA reads TGTGCCATCAAGGACAAGAACTATGGCTACACCTTC.

This clonotype was seen only a few times. This chain links TRBV4-1 with TRBJ2-7, with 13 bases lining up with TRBD2. With 4 bases clipped from V and 7 bases from J, the junction kept 10 bases outside the gene matches. The CDR3 is made up of 16 amino acids. From germline, CDR1 is MGHRA and CDR2 YSYEKL. The CDR3 coding sequence is TGCGCCAGCAGCCGTGGACTAGCGGGGGACTCCCTAGAGCAGTACTTC. As protein: CASSRGLAGDSLEQYF.

This chain joins TRBV29-1 and TRBJ1-1, with a tentative D call TRBD1 (6 bases). V was pared by 7 bases and J by 0 bases, with 12 bases between. The CDR3 spans 13 residues. The germline V gene has CDR1 SQVTM and CDR2 ANQGSEA. CDR3 nucleotides: TGCAGCGCCTGTCAGGGGTTGAACACTGAAGCTTTCTTT. This sequence encodes CSACQGLNTEAFF.

CDR3 sequence reads: CAWSSHGGWTEAFF. The CDR3 coding sequence is TGTGCCTGGTCCTCTCATGGGGGCTGGACTGAAGCTTTCTTT. The V and J genes are TRBV30 and TRBJ1-1; D possibly corresponds to TRBD1 (6 bases). Germline CDR1 and CDR2: GTSNPN and SVGIG (reference sequence). The CDR3 length is 14 residues. V lost 5 bases to trimming and J lost 5 bases, with 18 bases between them.